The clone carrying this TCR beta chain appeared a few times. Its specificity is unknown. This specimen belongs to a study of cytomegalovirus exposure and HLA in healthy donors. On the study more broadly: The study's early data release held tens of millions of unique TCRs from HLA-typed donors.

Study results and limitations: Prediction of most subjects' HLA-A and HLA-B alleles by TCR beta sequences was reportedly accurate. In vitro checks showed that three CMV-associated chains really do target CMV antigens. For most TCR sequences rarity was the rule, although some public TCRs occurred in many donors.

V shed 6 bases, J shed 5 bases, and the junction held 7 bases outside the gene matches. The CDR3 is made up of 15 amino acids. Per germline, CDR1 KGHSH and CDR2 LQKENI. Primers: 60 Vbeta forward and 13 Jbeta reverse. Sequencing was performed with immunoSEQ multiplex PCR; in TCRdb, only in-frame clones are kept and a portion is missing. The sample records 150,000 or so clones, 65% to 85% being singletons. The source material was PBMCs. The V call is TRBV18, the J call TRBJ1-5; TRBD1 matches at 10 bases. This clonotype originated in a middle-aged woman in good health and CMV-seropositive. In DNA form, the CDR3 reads TGTGCCAGCTCCCCTCCCGGGACAGGGGATCAGCCCCAGCATTTT. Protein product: CASSPPGTGDQPQHF.